Below are 16 T cell receptor beta chains sequenced from a single sample in a study of blood T cells in healthy people across ages. The use of a sample-barcoded 5' primer and a J-beta primer mix characterized a second PCR of about 7 to 12 cycles. TCRdb passed the 5' RACE reads through MiXCR, listing each CDR3 protein once. This sample carries 550,000 to 700,000 distinct CDR3 sequences, roughly a quarter of them seen once, and the ten largest clones take roughly 18%. Sequencing was done on a sample of blood. The receptor set was obtained from a woman in her 70s in good health.

V and J are TRBV18 and TRBJ1-2; D may be TRBD1 (5 bases). V shed 5 bases and J shed 0 bases, with 16 bases lying between them. The germline CDR1 and CDR2 sequences are KGHSH and LQKENI. CDR3 length: 16 amino acids. The CDR3 DNA follows: TGTGCCAGCTCATCTTTATCAAGAGGGGCTAACTATGGCTACACCTTC. Translation: CASSSLSRGANYGYTF.

The rearrangement uses TRBV6-1 and TRBJ2-5, with 14 bases aligning to TRBD2. Germline-derived CDR1 and CDR2 are MNHNS and SASEGT. The V and J ends lost 11 bases and 1 base, in that order; junction bases with no gene match: 9. The CDR3 is 16 amino acids. This CDR3 reads CAGSLGLAGGQETQYF. CDR3 sequence (DNA): TGTGCCGGTAGTCTTGGACTAGCGGGGGGCCAAGAGACCCAGTACTTC.

V gene TRBV20-1 combines with J gene TRBJ2-1, with 8 bases lining up with TRBD2. Near its end, the DNA agrees better with TRBJ2-5, so the J call may be wrong. The CDR3 covers 13 residues. Germline V gene sequence: CDR1 DFQATT, CDR2 SNEGSKA (reference sequence). For the CDR3, the DNA is TGCAGTGCTAGAGACGGGGGGGCGCTGACCCAGTACTTC. Encoded protein: CSARDGGALTQYF.

This chain connects TRBV4-1 to TRBJ1-2, with D unclear. Trimming cost V 0 bases and J 2 bases, with 10 bases left between them. The germline gives CDR1 MGHRA, CDR2 YSYEKL. The CDR3 contains 15 residues. DNA for the CDR3: TGCGCCAGCAGCCAAGATGCCCCCTTCAACTATGGCTACACCTTC. Its protein product is CASSQDAPFNYGYTF.

This clonotype was seen once. The chain joins TRBV10-3 to TRBJ1-4; a weak D match, TRBD1 (6 bases). CDR1 ENHRY and CDR2 SYGVKD come from the germline V gene. The CDR3 length is 16 residues. Deletions cut 2 bases from V and 1 base from J, with 11 bases between. CDR3 bases: TGTGCCATCAGTGAGGACAGGATGCTAACTAATGAAAAACTGTTTTTT. Amino acid sequence: CAISEDRMLTNEKLFF.

This clonotype was observed a few times. The rearrangement links TRBV7-2 to TRBJ1-3; a possible D gene is TRBD1 (6 bases). Per germline, CDR1 SGHTA and CDR2 FQGNSA. The CDR3 contains 15 residues. Deletions cut 5 bases from V and 2 bases from J, with 13 bases between. The CDR3 nucleotides read TGTGCCAGCAGCGGGGACACACACCCTGGAAACACCATATATTTT. Translating gives CASSGDTHPGNTIYF. The variable domain in full, with the rest retrieved from reference TRBV7-2 and TRBJ1-3, is GAGVSQSPSNKVTEKGKDVELRCDPISGHTALYWYRQSLGQGLEFLIYFQGNSAPDKSGLPSDRFSAERTGGSVSTLTIQRTQQEDSAVYLCASSGDTHPGNTIYFGEGSWLTVV.

The chain is built from TRBV20-1 and TRBJ2-3, with 7 bases aligning to TRBD2. CDR1 DFQATT and CDR2 SNEGSKA come from the germline V gene (reference sequence). CDR3 length: 13 amino acids. With V trimmed by 5 bases and J by 1 base, 3 bases remained unmatched. In DNA, the CDR3 is TGCAGTGCTGGGACTACCCGCACAGATACGCAGTATTTT. The encoded protein is CSAGTTRTDTQYF.

The chain carries TRBV6-6 and TRBJ1-4, with a possible D match to TRBD1 (5 bases). With 7 bases removed from V and 5 bases from J, the gap between germline ends came to 17 bases. The germline CDR1 and CDR2 sequences are MNHNY and SVGAGI (reference sequence). This CDR3 is 15 amino acids long. This CDR3 reads CASTDTGRQNEKLFF. The CDR3 nucleotides read TGTGCCAGCACCGATACGGGACGGCAGAATGAAAAACTGTTTTTT.

The V gene is TRBV6-6, the J gene TRBJ2-7; D is ambiguous. V lost 5 bases to trimming and J lost 2 bases, with 10 bases between them. In germline, CDR1 is MNHNY, CDR2 SVGAGI (reference sequence). The CDR3 loop spans 13 amino acids. CDR3 sequence (DNA): TGTGCCAGCAGTCAAACAGTCGCCTACGAGCAGTACTTC. Translation: CASSQTVAYEQYF.

The J gene is TRBJ2-1, the V gene TRBV7-2, with TRBD2 identical over 7 bases. The DNA end favors TRBJ2-7, so the J call may be wrong. This CDR3 has 14 residues. Germline lookup yields CDR1 SGHTA and CDR2 FQGNSA. The CDR3 reads CASSFDSGFYEQYF. CDR3 DNA sequence: TGTGCCAGCAGCTTTGATAGCGGGTTCTACGAGCAGTACTTC.

V and J are TRBV5-1 and TRBJ2-1, with 7 bases fitting TRBD2. The CDR3 has 13 residues. The junction had 1 base not matched to a gene; V was cut back by 2 bases and J by 5 bases. Per the germline V gene, CDR1 is SGHRS and CDR2 is YFSETQ. CDR3 region: CASSFRGDNEQFF. In nucleotides, the CDR3 is TGCGCCAGCAGCTTTCGGGGGGACAATGAGCAGTTCTTC.

The chain is built from TRBV7-2 and TRBJ2-2; D is undetermined. The germline gives CDR1 SGHTA, CDR2 FQGNSA. Trimming left V 4 bases short and J 7 bases short, with 10 bases between. The CDR3 consists of 13 residues. The CDR3, as DNA: TGTGCCAGCAGCTGGCGGAAGGGCGGGGAGCTGTTTTTT. Its protein is CASSWRKGGELFF.

This clonotype was found many times. V usage is TRBV6-4 and J usage is TRBJ2-2, with D possibly being TRBD1 (5 bases). This CDR3 contains 14 residues. V was clipped by 6 bases and J by 3 bases, with 11 bases between them. Germline CDR1 is MRHNA and CDR2 is SNTAGT. The CDR3 loop reads CASSQGHDTGELFF. CDR3 nucleotides: TGTGCCAGCAGCCAGGGCCATGACACCGGGGAGCTGTTTTTT.

The V and J genes are TRBV7-8 and TRBJ1-5; D ambiguous. The V gene lost 2 bases and the J gene lost 2 bases, with 19 bases spanning the gap. The CDR3 runs 18 residues. Germline V gene sequence: CDR1 SGHVS, CDR2 FQNEAQ. The CDR3 bases are TGTGCCAGCAGCTTATCGTGTGGTTCTCGTGTGGGCAATCAGCCCCAGCATTTT. Translation gives CASSLSCGSRVGNQPQHF.

A few counts support this clonotype. The junction does not match germline at one end; this may be a read error. The chain has TRBV11-2 and TRBJ2-5; D might be TRBD1 or TRBD2, each matching 5 bases. The CDR3 covers 13 residues. In germline, CDR1 is SGHAT, CDR2 FQNNGV. For the CDR3, the DNA is TGTGCCAGCAGCCTAGATCGGGGCTACGGGCAGTACTTC. Amino acid sequence: CASSLDRGYGQYF.

This chain connects TRBV20-1 to TRBJ2-1; TRBD1 matches 8 bases. Trimming took 2 bases from V and 7 from J; bases not matched to a gene: 16. The CDR3 runs 17 residues. Germline CDR1 reads DFQATT; CDR2 reads SNEGSKA (reference sequence). The CDR3 region is CSARQGASTGRSNEQFF. CDR3 bases: TGCAGTGCTAGACAGGGGGCTAGCACAGGGAGAAGTAATGAGCAGTTCTTC.